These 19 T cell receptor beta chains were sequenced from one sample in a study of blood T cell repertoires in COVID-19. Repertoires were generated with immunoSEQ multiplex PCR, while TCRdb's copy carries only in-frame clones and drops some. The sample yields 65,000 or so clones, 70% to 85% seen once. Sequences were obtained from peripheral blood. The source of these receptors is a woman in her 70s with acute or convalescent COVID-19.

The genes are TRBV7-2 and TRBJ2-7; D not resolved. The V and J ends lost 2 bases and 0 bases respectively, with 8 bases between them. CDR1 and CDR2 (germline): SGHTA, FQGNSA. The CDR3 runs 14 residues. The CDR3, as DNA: TGTGCCAGCAGCTTATCCCCACACTCCTACGAGCAGTACTTC. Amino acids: CASSLSPHSYEQYF.

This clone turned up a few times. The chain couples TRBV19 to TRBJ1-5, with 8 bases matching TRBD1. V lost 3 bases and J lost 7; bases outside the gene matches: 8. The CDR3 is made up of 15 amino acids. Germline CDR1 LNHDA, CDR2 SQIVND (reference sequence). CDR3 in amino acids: CASSIVGQGGQPQHF. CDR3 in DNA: TGTGCCAGTAGTATCGTCGGACAGGGAGGGCAGCCCCAGCATTTT.

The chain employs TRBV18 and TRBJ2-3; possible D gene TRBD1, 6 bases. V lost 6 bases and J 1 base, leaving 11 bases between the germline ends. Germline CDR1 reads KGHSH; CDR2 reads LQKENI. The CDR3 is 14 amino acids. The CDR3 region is CASSHYRGTDTQYF. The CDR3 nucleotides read TGTGCCAGCTCCCATTACAGGGGCACAGATACGCAGTATTTT. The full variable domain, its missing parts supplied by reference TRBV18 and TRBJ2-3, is NAGVMQNPRHLVRRRGQEARLRCSPMKGHSHVYWYRQLPEEGLKFMVYLQKENIIDESGMPKERFSAEFPKEGPSILRIQQVVRGDSAAYFCASSHYRGTDTQYFGPGTRLTVL.

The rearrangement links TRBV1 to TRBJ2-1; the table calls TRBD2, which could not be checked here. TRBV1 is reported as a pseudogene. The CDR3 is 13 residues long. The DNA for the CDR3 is TGCACCAGCAGCCAACTCGGGGTGAATGAGCAGTTCTTC. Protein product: CTSSQLGVNEQFF.

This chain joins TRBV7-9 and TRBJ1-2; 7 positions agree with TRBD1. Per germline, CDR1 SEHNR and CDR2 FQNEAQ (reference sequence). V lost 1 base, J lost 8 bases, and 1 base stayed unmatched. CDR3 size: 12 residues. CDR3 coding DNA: TGTGCCAGCAGCTTAGACAGGGGAGGCTACACCTTC. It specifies CASSLDRGGYTF.

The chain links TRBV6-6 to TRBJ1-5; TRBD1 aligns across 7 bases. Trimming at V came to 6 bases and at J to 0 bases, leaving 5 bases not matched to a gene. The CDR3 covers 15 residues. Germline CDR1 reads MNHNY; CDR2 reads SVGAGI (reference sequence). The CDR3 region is CASRRTGDSNQPQHF. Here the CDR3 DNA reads TGTGCCAGCAGACGGACAGGAGATAGCAATCAGCCCCAGCATTTT.

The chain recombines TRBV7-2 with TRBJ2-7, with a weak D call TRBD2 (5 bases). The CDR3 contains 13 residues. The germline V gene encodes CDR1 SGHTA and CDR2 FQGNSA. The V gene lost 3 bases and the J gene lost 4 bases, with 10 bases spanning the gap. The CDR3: CASSLASWYEQYF. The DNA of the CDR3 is TGTGCCAGCAGCTTGGCTAGCTGGTACGAGCAGTACTTC.

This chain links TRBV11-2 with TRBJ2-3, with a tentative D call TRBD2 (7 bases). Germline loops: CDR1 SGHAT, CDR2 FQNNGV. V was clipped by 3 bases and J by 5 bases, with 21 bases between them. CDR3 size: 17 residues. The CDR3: CASSFLGGRDSIDTQYF. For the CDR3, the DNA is TGTGCCAGCAGCTTCTTGGGGGGGCGGGATAGTATAGATACGCAGTATTTT. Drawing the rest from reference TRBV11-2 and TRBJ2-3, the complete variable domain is EAGVAQSPRYKIIEKRQSVAFWCNPISGHATLYWYQQILGQGPKLLIQFQNNGVVDDSQLPKDRFSAERLKGVDSTLKIQPAKLEDSAVYLCASSFLGGRDSIDTQYFGPGTRLTVL.

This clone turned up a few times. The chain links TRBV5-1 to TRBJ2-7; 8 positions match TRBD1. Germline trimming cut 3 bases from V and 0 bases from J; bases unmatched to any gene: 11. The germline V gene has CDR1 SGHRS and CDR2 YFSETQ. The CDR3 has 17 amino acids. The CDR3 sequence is CASSSPPGQDFSYEQYF. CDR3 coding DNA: TGCGCCAGCAGCTCTCCACCGGGACAGGACTTCTCCTACGAGCAGTACTTC.

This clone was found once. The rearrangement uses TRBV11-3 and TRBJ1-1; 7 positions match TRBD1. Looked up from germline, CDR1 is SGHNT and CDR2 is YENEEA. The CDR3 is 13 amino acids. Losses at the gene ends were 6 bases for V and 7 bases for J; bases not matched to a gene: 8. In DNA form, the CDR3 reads TGTGCCAGCAGTCTTTATGGGGACAGTGAAGCTTTCTTT. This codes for CASSLYGDSEAFF.

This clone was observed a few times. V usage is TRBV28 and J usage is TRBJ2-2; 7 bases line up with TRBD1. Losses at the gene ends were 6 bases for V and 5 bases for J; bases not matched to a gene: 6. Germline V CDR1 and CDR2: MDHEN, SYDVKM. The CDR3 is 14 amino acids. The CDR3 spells CASRRTGVTGELFF. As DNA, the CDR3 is TGTGCCAGCAGAAGAACAGGGGTTACCGGGGAGCTGTTTTTT.

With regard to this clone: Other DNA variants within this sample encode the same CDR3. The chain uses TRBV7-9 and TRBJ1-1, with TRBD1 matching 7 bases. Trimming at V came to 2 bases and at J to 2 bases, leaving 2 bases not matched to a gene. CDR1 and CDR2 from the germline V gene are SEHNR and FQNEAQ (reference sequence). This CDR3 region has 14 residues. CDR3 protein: CASSLTGVNTEAFF. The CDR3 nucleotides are TGTGCCAGCAGCTTAACAGGGGTTAACACTGAAGCTTTCTTT.

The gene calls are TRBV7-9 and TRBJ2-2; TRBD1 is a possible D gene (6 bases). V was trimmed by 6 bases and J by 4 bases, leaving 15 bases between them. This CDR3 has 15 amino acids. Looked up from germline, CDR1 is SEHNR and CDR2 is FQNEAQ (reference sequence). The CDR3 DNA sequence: TGTGCCAGCAGAACCCATACAGGGAGCACCGGGGAGCTGTTTTTT. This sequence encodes CASRTHTGSTGELFF.

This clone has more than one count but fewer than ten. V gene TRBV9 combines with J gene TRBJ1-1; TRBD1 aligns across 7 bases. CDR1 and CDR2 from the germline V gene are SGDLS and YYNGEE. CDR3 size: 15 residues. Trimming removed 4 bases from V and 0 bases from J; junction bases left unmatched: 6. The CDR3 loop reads CASSPRQGLNTEAFF. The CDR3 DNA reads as TGTGCCAGCAGCCCCCGACAGGGATTGAACACTGAAGCTTTCTTT.

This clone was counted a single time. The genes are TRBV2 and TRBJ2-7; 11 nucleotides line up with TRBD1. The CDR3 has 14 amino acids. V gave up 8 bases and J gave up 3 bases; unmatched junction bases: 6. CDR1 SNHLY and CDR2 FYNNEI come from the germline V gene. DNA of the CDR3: TGTGCCAGCTGCATAGGGACAGGGGGCTACGAGCAGTACTTC. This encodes CASCIGTGGYEQYF.

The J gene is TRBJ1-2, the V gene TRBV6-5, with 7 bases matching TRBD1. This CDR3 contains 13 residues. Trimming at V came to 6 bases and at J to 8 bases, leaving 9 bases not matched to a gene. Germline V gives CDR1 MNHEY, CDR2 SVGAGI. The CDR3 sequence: CASRPRQGRGYTF. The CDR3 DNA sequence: TGTGCCAGCAGACCACGACAGGGACGGGGCTACACCTTC.

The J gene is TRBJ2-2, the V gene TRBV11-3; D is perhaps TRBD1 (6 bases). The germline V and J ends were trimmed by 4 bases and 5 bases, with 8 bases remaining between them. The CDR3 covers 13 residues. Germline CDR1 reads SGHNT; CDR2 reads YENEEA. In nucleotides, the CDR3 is TGTGCCAGCAGCTCAACAGGGACCGGGGAGCTGTTTTTT. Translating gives CASSSTGTGELFF.

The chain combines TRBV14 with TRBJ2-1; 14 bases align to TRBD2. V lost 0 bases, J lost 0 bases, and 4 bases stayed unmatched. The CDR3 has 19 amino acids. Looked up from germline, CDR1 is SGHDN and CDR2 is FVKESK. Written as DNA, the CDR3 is TGTGCCAGCAGCCAAGAGCGACTAGCGGGAGGGTACTCCTACAATGAGCAGTTCTTC. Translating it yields CASSQERLAGGYSYNEQFF.

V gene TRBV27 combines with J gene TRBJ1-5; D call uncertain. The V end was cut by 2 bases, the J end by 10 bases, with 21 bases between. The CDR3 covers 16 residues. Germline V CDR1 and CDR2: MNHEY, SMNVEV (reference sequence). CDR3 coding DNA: TGTGCCAGCAGTTTACAATACCCCTCTTTATCAGAACCCCAGCATTTT. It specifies CASSLQYPSLSEPQHF.